These 5 T cell receptor beta chains came from one sample sequenced in a study of blood T cells in healthy people across ages. A second roughly 7 to 12 cycle PCR used barcoded and J-beta primers. Each CDR3 protein is one row after TCRdb ran MiXCR on the 5' RACE reads. The sample contains around 670,000 distinct CDR3 sequences, approximately 30% of which appear only once. The specimen was blood. These receptors all come from an elderly woman in good health.

The rearrangement links TRBV7-2 to TRBJ2-4; 12 bases align to TRBD2. With the DNA end fitting TRBJ2-7 better, the J assignment may be wrong. The CDR3 totals 14 residues. The germline V gene encodes CDR1 SGHTA and CDR2 FQGNSA. CDR3 nucleotide sequence: TGTGCCAGCAGCACTAGCGGGAGGCCCTACGAGCAGTACTTC. Translating gives CASSTSGRPYEQYF.

Concerning this clonotype: Just one base apart from a much larger clone, this may be a read error. The chain employs TRBV3-1 and TRBJ2-7; D is perhaps TRBD2 (7 bases). This CDR3 contains 14 residues. Germline V lookup: CDR1 LGHDT, CDR2 YNNKEL (reference sequence). In nucleotides, the CDR3 is TGTGCCAGCAGCCCCTTTAGGGGGGGCTACGGGCAGTACTTC. Translating it yields CASSPFRGGYGQYF.

This clonotype was detected a few times. V usage is TRBV7-3 and J usage is TRBJ1-2; tentatively, D is TRBD1 (6 bases). Trimming shortened V by 6 bases and J by 6 bases, and 20 bases separated the two germline ends. The CDR3 consists of 15 residues. Germline V CDR1 and CDR2: SGHTA, FQGTGA. CDR3: CASSPGQLRGDGYTF. CDR3 in DNA: TGTGCCAGCAGTCCGGGACAACTTCGGGGGGATGGCTACACCTTC. The whole variable domain, remainder taken from reference TRBV7-3 and TRBJ1-2, is GAGVSQTPSNKVTEKGKYVELRCDPISGHTALYWYRQSLGQGPEFLIYFQGTGAADDSGLPNDRFFAVRPEGSVSTLKIQRTERGDSAVYLCASSPGQLRGDGYTFGSGTRLTVV.

This clonotype was detected a few times. The J gene is TRBJ1-4, the V gene TRBV3-1; a possible D gene is TRBD1 (5 bases). The CDR3 runs 11 residues. The germline gives CDR1 LGHDT, CDR2 YNNKEL (reference sequence). V shed 5 bases and J shed 15 bases, with 13 bases lying between them. This chain's CDR3 is CASSLAGRLFF. The CDR3 region has the DNA TGTGCCAGCAGCTTGGCGGGACGATTGTTTTTT.

This clonotype was found many times. The chain links TRBV6-5 to TRBJ2-7; TRBD1 aligns across 9 bases. Germline-derived CDR1 and CDR2 are MNHEY and SVGAGI. Trimming took 3 bases from V and 3 from J; bases not matched to a gene: 9. The CDR3 is 16 amino acids. CDR3 sequence: CASSYQGQGVHYEQYF. CDR3 nucleotides: TGTGCCAGCAGTTATCAGGGACAGGGAGTTCACTACGAGCAGTACTTC.